The 22 T cell receptor beta chains below all came from one sample that was sequenced in a study of cytomegalovirus exposure and HLA in healthy donors. PCR involved 60 Vbeta and 13 Jbeta primers. Data came from immunoSEQ multiplex PCR; TCRdb stores just in-frame clones and leaves some out. The table records roughly 110,000 clones, around 82% of them present only once. The source material was PBMCs. The receptor source for this set is a man in his fifties in good health and CMV-seronegative.

This clone was picked up a small number of times. The chain combines TRBV4-1 with TRBJ1-2; a weak D match, TRBD1 (5 bases). V lost 4 bases and J lost 3, with 12 bases in between. This CDR3 is built from 14 residues. CDR1 MGHRA and CDR2 YSYEKL come from the germline V gene. Here the CDR3 DNA reads TGCGCCAGCAGCCCCCCCGGGGGAGACTATGGCTACACCTTC. As protein: CASSPPGGDYGYTF.

V and J are TRBV30 and TRBJ1-2, with D possibly being TRBD1 (6 bases). V shed 3 bases and J shed 2 bases, with 16 bases lying between them. The CDR3 loop spans 15 amino acids. Looked up from germline, CDR1 is GTSNPN and CDR2 is SVGIG (reference sequence). The CDR3 sequence: CAWRVLRGGNYGYTF. The DNA of the CDR3 is TGTGCCTGGAGGGTGTTAAGGGGGGGAAACTATGGCTACACCTTC. The variable domain in full, with the rest retrieved from reference TRBV30 and TRBJ1-2, is SQTIHQWPATLVQPVGSPLSLECTVEGTSNPNLYWYRQAAGRGLQLLFYSVGIGQISSEVPQNLSASRPQDRQFILSSKKLLLSDSGFYLCAWRVLRGGNYGYTFGSGTRLTVV.

The chain is built from TRBV19 and TRBJ2-3, with TRBD1 matching over 9 bases. The CDR3 length is 19 residues. Germline CDR1 reads LNHDA; CDR2 reads SQIVND (reference sequence). After removal of 3 bases from V and 3 bases from J, the junction contained 16 bases not matched to a gene. CDR3 sequence (DNA): TGTGCCAGTAGTATTAGGTTAGGGTTGACAGGGGGTACGACAGATACGCAGTATTTT. It yields the protein CASSIRLGLTGGTTDTQYF. Supplemented by reference TRBV19 and TRBJ2-3, the full variable domain reads DGGITQSPKYLFRKEGQNVTLSCEQNLNHDAMYWYRQDPGQGLRLIYYSQIVNDFQKGDIAEGYSVSREKKESFPLTVTSAQKNPTAFYLCASSIRLGLTGGTTDTQYFGPGTRLTVL.

Remarks on this clone: Distinct nucleotide sequences in the sample also encode this CDR3. This chain joins TRBV20-1 and TRBJ1-1; a possible D gene is TRBD1 (5 bases). CDR1 and CDR2 from the germline V gene are DFQATT and SNEGSKA (reference sequence). The CDR3 consists of 11 residues. The ends were cut back, 3 bases at V and 8 bases at J, with 10 bases in the middle. The CDR3 loop reads CSASFQGEAFF. CDR3 in DNA: TGCAGTGCTAGTTTTCAGGGAGAAGCTTTCTTT.

The chain employs TRBV19 and TRBJ1-4; perhaps TRBD1 as D (6 bases). The ends were cut back, 3 bases at V and 4 bases at J, with 12 bases in the middle. The germline V gene encodes CDR1 LNHDA and CDR2 SQIVND (reference sequence). The CDR3 covers 15 residues. In nucleotides, the CDR3 is TGTGCCAGTAGTATGGGAGGGGGAAATAATGAAAAACTGTTTTTT. This codes for CASSMGGGNNEKLFF. Together with reference TRBV19 and TRBJ1-4, the CDR3 gives the full variable domain: DGGITQSPKYLFRKEGQNVTLSCEQNLNHDAMYWYRQDPGQGLRLIYYSQIVNDFQKGDIAEGYSVSREKKESFPLTVTSAQKNPTAFYLCASSMGGGNNEKLFFGSGTQLSVL.

This chain links TRBV7-9 with TRBJ2-1, with D tentatively TRBD1 (5 bases). The germline V gene encodes CDR1 SEHNR and CDR2 FQNEAQ (reference sequence). The CDR3 covers 18 residues. V was cut by 0 bases and J by 1 base, with 16 bases left in between. The CDR3 bases are TGTGCCAGCAGCTTAGCAGACAGTGCTGGTATGTCCTACAATGAGCAGTTCTTC. It yields the protein CASSLADSAGMSYNEQFF.

This clone has a single count. The chain employs TRBV28 and TRBJ1-4, with D perhaps matching TRBD1 (6 bases). Trimming removed 4 bases at V and 4 bases at J, with 16 bases between. From germline, CDR1 is MDHEN and CDR2 SYDVKM. The CDR3 extends over 16 amino acids. For the CDR3, the DNA is TGTGCCAGCAGTTCCCCCTCGGGGACAAGTAATGAAAAACTGTTTTTT. Its translation: CASSSPSGTSNEKLFF. The whole variable domain, filled in from reference TRBV28 and TRBJ1-4, reads DVKVTQSSRYLVKRTGEKVFLECVQDMDHENMFWYRQDPGLGLRLIYFSYDVKMKEKGDIPEGYSVSREKKERFSLILESASTNQTSMYLCASSSPSGTSNEKLFFGSGTQLSVL.

This rearrangement joins TRBV25-1 to TRBJ2-2; 8 bases align to TRBD1. Germline V gene lookup returns CDR1 MGHDK and CDR2 SYGVNS. The CDR3 extends over 14 amino acids. The junction had 3 bases not matched to a gene; V was cut back by 8 bases and J by 1 base. CDR3 bases: TGTGCCAGCTTGGACAGGGAGAACACCGGGGAGCTGTTTTTT. It yields the protein CASLDRENTGELFF.

Comments on this clone: Other DNA sequences in this sample translate to the same CDR3. The chain joins TRBV7-3 to TRBJ1-1, with TRBD1 as a possible D gene (6 bases). The CDR3 spans 13 residues. Germline assignment: CDR1 SGHTA and CDR2 FQGTGA. V was trimmed by 2 bases and J by 5 bases, leaving 9 bases between them. The chain's CDR3 is CASSLGQGTEAFF. The CDR3 nucleotides are TGTGCCAGCAGCTTAGGCCAGGGGACTGAAGCTTTCTTT.

This chain links TRBV5-1 with TRBJ2-2; a weak D match, TRBD2 (6 bases). Germline V gene sequence: CDR1 SGHRS, CDR2 YFSETQ. V lost 6 bases and J lost 1, with 10 bases in between. The CDR3 loop spans 14 amino acids. CDR3 loop: CASTSGVNTGELFF. CDR3 coding DNA: TGCGCCAGCACATCGGGGGTGAACACCGGGGAGCTGTTTTTT.

The rearrangement links TRBV5-8 to TRBJ2-1; 11 bases map to TRBD2. Germline-derived CDR1 and CDR2 are SGHTS and YDEGEE. The J segment lost 4 bases and the V segment lost 3 bases, leaving 3 bases of the junction unmatched. This CDR3 is built from 15 residues. In DNA, the CDR3 is TGTGCCAGCAGCTCGCTAGCGGGGGGATACAATGAGCAGTTCTTC. Its protein is CASSSLAGGYNEQFF.

V is TRBV4-2 and J is TRBJ1-3; D not certain. V was trimmed by 0 bases and J by 0 bases, leaving 6 bases between them. The CDR3 sequence is 15 residues long. CDR1 LGHNA and CDR2 YNFKEQ come from the germline V gene. CDR3 coding DNA: TGTGCCAGCAGCCAAGAATACAGCTCTGGAAACACCATATATTTT. It encodes CASSQEYSSGNTIYF.

A few counts support this clone. The chain uses TRBV9 and TRBJ2-3, with 9 bases lining up with TRBD1. The V and J ends lost 4 bases and 4 bases, in that order; junction bases with no gene match: 13. Per germline, CDR1 SGDLS and CDR2 YYNGEE. The CDR3 sequence is 17 residues long. DNA of the CDR3: TGTGCCAGCAGCCTTCCACAGGGGGCCGGGTCTTCAGATACGCAGTATTTT. Amino acids: CASSLPQGAGSSDTQYF.

A word on this clone: Mismatch with germline at one junction end may stem from a read error. Other DNA sequences of this sample code for an identical CDR3. The genes are TRBV19 and TRBJ1-6, with TRBD1 matching over 7 bases. This CDR3 has 15 residues. From germline, CDR1 is LNHDA and CDR2 SQIVND (reference sequence). The CDR3 protein is CASSRPTGSDSPLHF. CDR3 DNA: TGTGCCAGTAGCAGACCGACAGGGAGCGATTCCCCCCTCCACTTT.

This clone is a singleton in its sample. The CDR3 nucleotides are TGCGCCAGCCGGGAGGGGGTGTACCAAGAGACCCAGTACTTC. Its protein is CASREGVYQETQYF. This chain uses TRBV5-1 with TRBJ2-5; 8 bases align to TRBD2. Germline-derived CDR1 and CDR2 are SGHRS and YFSETQ. The V and J ends lost 7 bases and 0 bases, in that order; junction bases with no gene match: 5. This CDR3 has 14 amino acids.

The chain joins TRBV6-1 to TRBJ1-1, with 8 bases aligning to TRBD1. The trim removed 2 bases at V and 3 bases at J, leaving 2 bases unmatched. This CDR3 region has 14 residues. Germline V lookup: CDR1 MNHNS, CDR2 SASEGT. The DNA for the CDR3 is TGTGCCAGCAGTGAACAGGGGGCATACACTGAAGCTTTCTTT. This translates into CASSEQGAYTEAFF.

The chain links TRBV7-2 to TRBJ1-4, with 9 bases lining up with TRBD1. J was trimmed by 8 bases and V by 6 bases; bases with no gene match: 10. The CDR3 extends over 15 amino acids. Germline V CDR1 and CDR2: SGHTA, FQGNSA. DNA of the CDR3: TGTGCCAGCAGTTATTTGGGACAGGGAACCGAAAAACTGTTTTTT. Its translation is CASSYLGQGTEKLFF.

J is TRBJ1-5 and V is TRBV6-1; a weak D match, TRBD1 (5 bases). The CDR3 contains 15 residues. Trimming left V 3 bases short and J 6 bases short, with 15 bases between. Germline CDR1 is MNHNS and CDR2 is SASEGT. CDR3 protein: CASSDLQGEVQPQHF. The CDR3 DNA reads TGTGCCAGCAGTGACCTACAAGGGGAGGTTCAGCCCCAGCATTTT.

This chain links TRBV5-4 with TRBJ1-6, with 9 nucleotides matching TRBD1. CDR1 and CDR2 from the germline V gene are SGHNT and YYREEE (reference sequence). The CDR3 covers 14 residues. V lost 4 bases to trimming and J lost 10 bases; unmatched junction nucleotides: 6. The CDR3 loop is CASSQDRGRSPLHF. The CDR3, as DNA: TGTGCCAGCAGCCAGGACAGGGGTAGGTCACCCCTCCACTTT.

The chain recombines TRBV30 with TRBJ2-5; tentative D call: TRBD2 (7 bases). Per the germline V gene, CDR1 is GTSNPN and CDR2 is SVGIG (reference sequence). The V gene lost 0 bases and the J gene lost 4 bases, with 12 bases spanning the gap. CDR3 length: 14 residues. The DNA for the CDR3 is TGTGCCTGGAGTGTACGCGGGGGCTCAGAGACCCAGTACTTC. As protein: CAWSVRGGSETQYF.

The chain couples TRBV7-8 to TRBJ1-3; TRBD1 might be the D (6 bases). Trimming pared 4 bases from V and 1 base from J, leaving 8 bases between. The germline V gene has CDR1 SGHVS and CDR2 FQNEAQ. The CDR3 extends over 14 amino acids. As DNA, the CDR3 is TGTGCCAGCAGCTATAGGGGGTCTGGAAACACCATATATTTT. Translating it yields CASSYRGSGNTIYF.

The J gene is TRBJ2-7, the V gene TRBV10-1; TRBD2 matches 10 bases. Germline V gene lookup returns CDR1 WNHNN and CDR2 SYGVQD (reference sequence). The CDR3 is 14 residues long. The junction had 7 bases not matched to a gene; V was cut back by 6 bases and J by 5 bases. In DNA form, the CDR3 reads TGCGCCAGCAGCCCCAGCGGGGGGGCGAACGAGCAGTACTTC. Amino acid sequence: CASSPSGGANEQYF.